The 22 T cell receptor beta chains below come from one sample, sequenced in a study of T cell responses to AZD1222 COVID-19 vaccine. This table comes from immunoSEQ multiplex PCR, and its TCRdb copy is limited to in-frame clones, with some not included. This sample has 110,000 to 150,000 clones, with 75% to 90% found just once. Specimen: peripheral blood, collected on day 0 of AZD1222 vaccination. The receptors were sampled from an adult in good health.

This CDR3 is CASSQGGSTMNTEAFF. The CDR3 DNA follows: TGTGCCAGCAGCCAAGGTGGCAGTACCATGAACACTGAAGCTTTCTTT. The gene calls are TRBV3-1 (or the pseudogene TRBV3-2) and TRBJ1-1; no clear D. Germline-derived CDR1 and CDR2 are LGHDT and YNNKEL (reference sequence). Trimming stripped 1 base from V and 0 bases from J, with 12 bases between. CDR3 length: 16 residues.

The CDR3 sequence: CATKGLAPFSGANVLTF. The CDR3 DNA sequence: TGTGCCACCAAAGGACTAGCGCCCTTCTCTGGGGCCAACGTCCTGACTTTC. This rearrangement joins TRBV15 to TRBJ2-6, with 9 bases lining up with TRBD2. V trimming: 7 bases; J trimming: 0 bases; junction bases outside the gene matches: 7. Germline V gene lookup returns CDR1 LNHNV and CDR2 YYDKDF (reference sequence). CDR3 length: 17 amino acids. Filled out from reference TRBV15 and TRBJ2-6, the complete variable domain reads DAMVIQNPRYQVTQFGKPVTLSCSQTLNHNVMYWYQQKSSQAPKLLFHYYDKDFNNEADTPDNFQSRRPNTSFCFLDIRSPGLGDTAMYLCATKGLAPFSGANVLTFGAGSRLTVL.

The chain employs TRBV2 and TRBJ2-7; D might be TRBD1 or TRBD2, each matching 5 bases. The germline gives CDR1 SNHLY, CDR2 FYNNEI. The V gene lost 8 bases and the J gene lost 2 bases, with 16 bases spanning the gap. The length of the CDR3 is 14 residues. The chain's CDR3 is CASSSREKPYEQYF. The DNA of the CDR3 is TGTGCCAGCTCAAGCAGGGAGAAGCCCTACGAGCAGTACTTC.

The rearrangement uses TRBV21-1 and TRBJ1-1; the D call of TRBD1 is as the table states it, not checked on the DNA. TRBV21-1 counts as a pseudogene. CDR3 length: 15 residues. As DNA, the CDR3 is TGTGCCAGCAGCCCGCGTTTAGGGGGGAACACTGAAGCTTTCTTT. Translated: CASSPRLGGNTEAFF.

The chain has TRBV18 and TRBJ1-2, with D hard to call. Trimming took off 1 base at V and 4 bases at J, with 10 bases between the two ends. Germline CDR1 KGHSH, CDR2 LQKENI. This CDR3 is 14 amino acids long. The CDR3 reads CASSPQKDSYGYTF. The CDR3, as DNA: TGTGCCAGCTCACCACAGAAAGATTCCTATGGCTACACCTTC.

This chain connects TRBV27 to TRBJ2-7, with a tentative D call TRBD2 (6 bases). Germline V lookup: CDR1 MNHEY, CDR2 SMNVEV (reference sequence). The CDR3 has 14 amino acids. Trimming removed 6 bases at V and 3 bases at J, with 15 bases between. In nucleotides, the CDR3 is TGTGCCAGCAGCCCTTGGGGCGGGAACTACGAGCAGTACTTC. Translating it yields CASSPWGGNYEQYF.

The rearrangement joins TRBV7-2 to TRBJ1-3, with no clear D. V was cut by 4 bases and J by 5 bases, with 21 bases left in between. Per the germline V gene, CDR1 is SGHTA and CDR2 is FQGNSA. The CDR3 spans 17 residues. The CDR3 loop reads CASSSVSGARRRNTIYF. The CDR3 nucleotides are TGTGCCAGCAGCTCCGTCTCCGGCGCACGCCGACGAAACACCATATATTTT.

The chain links TRBV12-3 or TRBV12-4 to TRBJ1-6; no reliable D call. The CDR3 length is 12 residues. Trimming pared 4 bases from V and 9 bases from J, leaving 7 bases between. The CDR3 is CASSSGLSPLHF. The CDR3 bases are TGTGCCAGCAGTTCAGGCCTTTCACCCCTCCACTTT.

V usage is TRBV6-5 and J usage is TRBJ1-4; weak D call: TRBD1 (5 bases). Germline loops: CDR1 MNHEY, CDR2 SVGAGI. The CDR3 runs 14 residues. V was pared by 2 bases and J by 2 bases, with 6 bases between. Here the CDR3 DNA reads TGTGCCAGCAGTTACGGGGGGACTAATGAAAAACTGTTTTTT. Translating it yields CASSYGGTNEKLFF.

J is TRBJ1-2 and V is TRBV29-1, with 10 bases that match TRBD1. V lost 6 bases and J lost 1; bases outside the gene matches: 2. The CDR3 runs 13 residues. Germline V gene sequence: CDR1 SQVTM, CDR2 ANQGSEA. CDR3 coding DNA: TGCAGCGTGAGGGACAGGGGTAACTATGGCTACACCTTC. Its translation: CSVRDRGNYGYTF. Full variable domain (rest looked up from reference TRBV29-1 and TRBJ1-2): SAVISQKPSRDICQRGTSLTIQCQVDSQVTMMFWYRQQPGQSLTLIATANQGSEATYESGFVIDKFPISRPNLTFSTLTVSNMSPEDSSIYLCSVRDRGNYGYTFGSGTRLTVV.

Note on this clone: The germline gene is not matched at one end of the junction; a read error may be the cause. The V and J genes are TRBV5-1 and TRBJ2-1; 10 bases are shared with TRBD2. Per germline, CDR1 SGHRS and CDR2 YFSETQ. The CDR3 extends over 11 amino acids. The CDR3 region has the DNA TGCGCCAGCAGCCCGGGACTAGCGTTAATCTTC. Residues: CASSPGLALIF.

The genes are TRBV10-3 and TRBJ1-2; 7 bases line up with TRBD1. CDR1 and CDR2 from the germline V gene are ENHRY and SYGVKD. The CDR3 runs to 13 residues. The ends lost 9 bases at V and 6 bases at J; junction bases unmatched: 10. As DNA, the CDR3 is TGTGCCATTGCCCAAGGGCAGGGGGATGGCTACACCTTC. This codes for CAIAQGQGDGYTF.

The V gene is TRBV5-8, the J gene TRBJ1-5; TRBD1 aligns across 9 bases. Unmatched junction bases numbered 6, after V lost 4 bases and J lost 4 bases. The CDR3 runs to 15 residues. From germline, CDR1 is SGHTS and CDR2 YDEGEE. The CDR3 sequence: CASSPRDRENQPQHF. The DNA for the CDR3 is TGTGCCAGCAGCCCCAGGGACAGGGAAAATCAGCCCCAGCATTTT.

This chain joins TRBV7-6 and TRBJ2-7; TRBD1 agrees at 8 bases. Germline CDR1 reads SGHVS; CDR2 reads FNYEAQ. CDR3 length equals 15 residues. Trimming cost V 4 bases and J 3 bases; bases outside gene matches: 8. CDR3 sequence (DNA): TGTGCCAGCAGCTCCCGGACAGGGTATGGCTACGAGCAGTACTTC. It is translated as CASSSRTGYGYEQYF.

V and J are TRBV7-2 and TRBJ2-7; TRBD2 might be the D (6 bases). V lost 5 bases and J lost 4, with 18 bases in between. There are 15 residues in the CDR3. Germline values: CDR1 SGHTA, CDR2 FQGNSA. CDR3 loop: CASSPNRGSGYEQYF. As DNA, the CDR3 is TGTGCCAGCAGCCCAAACCGGGGTAGCGGATACGAGCAGTACTTC. Using reference TRBV7-2 and TRBJ2-7 for the parts outside the CDR3, the full variable domain is GAGVSQSPSNKVTEKGKDVELRCDPISGHTALYWYRQSLGQGLEFLIYFQGNSAPDKSGLPSDRFSAERTGGSVSTLTIQRTQQEDSAVYLCASSPNRGSGYEQYFGPGTRLTVT.

This sequence joins TRBV23-1 and TRBJ1-4; 7 nucleotides match TRBD1. TRBV23-1 is assigned to the ORF class and has an uncertain function. CDR3 length: 16 amino acids. V dropped 1 base and J dropped 6; count of bases not matched to a gene: 8. DNA for the CDR3: TGCGCCAGCAGTCAATATGAGGGGGCGGGGGATGAAAAACTGTTTTTT. It specifies CASSQYEGAGDEKLFF.

The chain is built from TRBV19 and TRBJ2-2; D is possibly TRBD1 (6 bases). V was clipped by 2 bases and J by 3 bases, with 10 bases between them. Germline values: CDR1 LNHDA, CDR2 SQIVND (reference sequence). CDR3 size: 15 residues. The CDR3 sequence: CASSIRQGYTGELFF. The CDR3 DNA is TGTGCCAGTAGTATACGGCAGGGGTACACCGGGGAGCTGTTTTTT.

V is TRBV5-1 and J is TRBJ1-1, with no clear D. Germline-derived CDR1 and CDR2 are SGHRS and YFSETQ. This CDR3 has 15 residues. The V gene lost 8 bases and the J gene lost 0 bases, with 17 bases spanning the gap. Here the CDR3 DNA reads TGCGCCAGTAAGGAGGGCAGTTCTATGAACACTGAAGCTTTCTTT. Protein product: CASKEGSSMNTEAFF.

The V and J genes are TRBV3-1 (or the pseudogene TRBV3-2) and TRBJ1-4; 7 positions match TRBD1. CDR3 length: 14 amino acids. In germline, CDR1 is LGHDT, CDR2 YNNKEL (reference sequence). Trimming cost V 4 bases and J 7 bases; bases outside gene matches: 6. CDR3 sequence: CASSLRQGSEKLFF. The CDR3 nucleotides read TGTGCCAGCAGCCTCAGACAGGGATCTGAAAAACTGTTTTTT.

The genes are TRBV7-2 and TRBJ2-5; TRBD1 might be the D (6 bases). Trimming shortened V by 5 bases and J by 6 bases, and 16 bases separated the two germline ends. The CDR3 sequence is 14 residues long. In germline, CDR1 is SGHTA, CDR2 FQGNSA. CDR3 coding DNA: TGTGCCAGCAGCCCATGGGACAAGGCTAAGACCCAGTACTTC. It encodes CASSPWDKAKTQYF.

The CDR3 coding sequence is TGTGCCAGCATCCGAAAGCGATACACTGAAGCTTTCTTT. Amino acid sequence: CASIRKRYTEAFF. The V gene is TRBV12-3 or TRBV12-4, the J gene TRBJ1-1, with D unresolved. V dropped 7 bases and J dropped 3 bases, with 12 bases sitting between them. The CDR3 consists of 13 residues.

The gene calls are TRBV10-3 and TRBJ1-4; a possible D gene is TRBD1 (6 bases). CDR1 and CDR2 from the germline V gene are ENHRY and SYGVKD. The length of the CDR3 is 16 residues. Trimming pared 5 bases from V and 3 bases from J, leaving 16 bases between. Here the CDR3 reads CAISSNRDHANEKLFF. As DNA, the CDR3 is TGTGCCATCAGTTCAAACAGGGACCACGCTAATGAAAAACTGTTTTTT.